The 5 T cell receptor beta chains in this list originate from one sample, sequenced in a study of response to subunit inactivated influenza vaccine. Each CDR3 protein gets one entry after TCRdb re-called the RT-PCR reads with MiXCR. In the table there are approximately 230,000 distinct CDR3 sequences, 12% of which are singletons. Sequenced material: non-naive T cells sorted from PBMCs, taken 14 to 15 days before vaccination. These receptors were taken from a man in his forties or fifties who received an inactivated influenza vaccine.

The genes are TRBV9 and TRBJ2-7; 13 nucleotides match TRBD2. CDR3 length equals 15 residues. Per the germline V gene, CDR1 is SGDLS and CDR2 is YYNGEE. V trimming: 3 bases; J trimming: 3 bases; junction bases outside the gene matches: 3. The CDR3 DNA is TGTGCCAGCAGCGAAGGACTAGCGGGAGACTACGAGCAGTACTTC. This codes for CASSEGLAGDYEQYF.

The V and J genes are TRBV7-9 and TRBJ2-7; a possible D gene is TRBD2 (6 bases). Germline V lookup: CDR1 SEHNR, CDR2 FQNEAQ (reference sequence). The CDR3 runs to 13 residues. The ends were cut back, 3 bases at V and 7 bases at J, with 13 bases in the middle. CDR3 loop: CASSFPGAGEQYF. CDR3 nucleotide sequence: TGTGCCAGCAGCTTTCCGGGAGCTGGGGAGCAGTACTTC.

This rearrangement joins TRBV10-1 to TRBJ1-2, with D uncertain. There are 11 residues in the CDR3. Germline V CDR1 and CDR2: WNHNN, SYGVQD (reference sequence). V lost 5 bases and J lost 5, with 6 bases in between. DNA for the CDR3: TGCGCCAGCAGTTCCCATTATGGCTACACCTTC. Its translation: CASSSHYGYTF.

There are many counts of this clonotype. The chain has TRBV3-1 and TRBJ2-6; 9 nucleotides agree with TRBD1. The CDR3 is 17 residues long. V gave up 1 base and J gave up 2 bases; unmatched junction bases: 3. Germline CDR1 is LGHDT and CDR2 is YNNKEL (reference sequence). The chain's CDR3 is CASSQGTGVAGANVLTF. The CDR3 nucleotides read TGTGCCAGCAGCCAAGGGACAGGGGTTGCTGGGGCCAACGTCCTGACTTTC. The whole variable domain, filled in from reference TRBV3-1 and TRBJ2-6, reads DTAVSQTPKYLVTQMGNDKSIKCEQNLGHDTMYWYKQDSKKFLKIMFSYNNKELIINETVPNRFSPKSPDKAHLNLHINSLELGDSAVYFCASSQGTGVAGANVLTFGAGSRLTVL.

This clonotype was counted only a few times. The rearrangement joins TRBV6-1 to TRBJ2-7; 8 bases agree with TRBD2. The J segment lost 2 bases and the V segment lost 5 bases, leaving 5 bases of the junction unmatched. The length of the CDR3 is 14 residues. Germline V gene lookup returns CDR1 MNHNS and CDR2 SASEGT. The CDR3 DNA is TGTGCCAGCAGTCGACTAGCGTCAGCCTACGAGCAGTACTTC. Residues: CASSRLASAYEQYF.